The sequence of this T cell receptor (beta chain) was determined in a study of blood T cell repertoires in COVID-19. At the level of the study: Spain, Italy and the United States supplied samples that represented acute and convalescent COVID-19. Sample material is recorded as cDNA or gDNA derived from T cells, B-cell-depleted T cells, or PBMCs.

The age range of participants was 18 to 89 years, with residence in about 25 US areas. Each participant's cohort was designated according to participant-reported clinical history. Assay used: immunoSEQ multiplex PCR; TCRdb lists only in-frame clones, some missing. The top ten clones hold roughly 1% of a sample with about 330,000 clones, about 88% of them seen once. V shed 1 base and J 7 bases; nucleotides not matched to a gene: 11. Germline CDR1 is SEHNR and CDR2 is FQNEAQ (reference sequence). The CDR3 consists of 17 residues. The clonotype was recovered from a woman in her thirties who had recovered from COVID-19. This chain links TRBV7-9 with TRBJ2-1, with 9 bases fitting TRBD2. Sequences were obtained from PBMCs or T cells enriched from blood (not recorded which). CDR3 residues: CASSLVGGGAPLNEQFF. The CDR3 nucleotides are TGTGCCAGCAGCTTAGTTGGCGGGGGGGCGCCCCTGAATGAGCAGTTCTTC. Complete variable domain (other parts from reference TRBV7-9 and TRBJ2-1): DTGVSQNPRHKITKRGQNVTFRCDPISEHNRLYWYRQTLGQGPEFLTYFQNEAQLEKSRLLSDRFSAERPKGSFSTLEIQRTEQGDSAMYLCASSLVGGGAPLNEQFFGPGTRLTVL.